This T cell receptor (beta chain) was sequenced during a study of blood T cell repertoires in COVID-19. Donors in Cohort 3 who had recovered were those with two negative PCRs, healthcare professional clearance, or resolution of their symptoms. The germline V gene has CDR1 SGHDT and CDR2 YYEEEE. The V end was cut by 2 bases, the J end by 2 bases, with 14 bases between. The CDR3 is 15 amino acids. In the authors' workflow: For nucleated cells, counts were estimated from reference gene primer amplification. Produced via immunoSEQ multiplex PCR; TCRdb's table is partial and in-frame only. V and J calls plus clone size are reproduced from that table; the DNA served to infer D and trimming. The table includes hundreds of thousands of clones, over 85% detected once.

Input material: PBMCs or T cells enriched from blood (not recorded which). The source of this sequence is a woman in her thirties who had recovered from COVID-19. The V gene is TRBV5-6, the J gene TRBJ2-7; D is possibly TRBD2 (6 bases). Written as DNA, the CDR3 is TGTGCCAGCAGCTTTTCCGGGGGTGGGACCTACGAGCAGTACTTC. Encoded protein: CASSFSGGGTYEQYF.